The entry below describes one TCR beta chain. Its target is not known. Patients having uncontrolled infection, another autoimmune disease, pregnancy or lactation were not included. The data originate from a study of T cells in Graves' hyperthyroidism and ophthalmopathy. It was RNA transcripts that yielded the amplified TCR beta CDR3 regions. First-round RT-PCR with HTBI primers amplified the TCR CDR3 region. TCRdb processed the multiplex PCR reads anew with MiXCR; each CDR3 protein has one entry. The sample lists approximately 560,000 distinct CDR3 sequences; 15% to 19% were seen once. Overall study results and limits: Ophthalmopathy got predicted by the model a median about six months before its onset. Blood samples included most of the expanded thyroid clonotypes exceeding 0.001.

The origin of this receptor is a woman in her twenties or thirties with Graves' hyperthyroidism. Sequencing input: blood.

CDR3 bases: TGTGCCAGCAGCCAACCCGCCAGACTAGCGGGAGGACCCCGCTCCTACGAGCAGTACTTC. This codes for CASSQPARLAGGPRSYEQYF. The J gene is TRBJ2-7, the V gene TRBV28; 13 nucleotides match TRBD2. The J segment lost 0 bases and the V segment lost 6 bases, leaving 17 bases of the junction unmatched. Germline CDR1 is MDHEN and CDR2 is SYDVKM. The CDR3 covers 20 residues.